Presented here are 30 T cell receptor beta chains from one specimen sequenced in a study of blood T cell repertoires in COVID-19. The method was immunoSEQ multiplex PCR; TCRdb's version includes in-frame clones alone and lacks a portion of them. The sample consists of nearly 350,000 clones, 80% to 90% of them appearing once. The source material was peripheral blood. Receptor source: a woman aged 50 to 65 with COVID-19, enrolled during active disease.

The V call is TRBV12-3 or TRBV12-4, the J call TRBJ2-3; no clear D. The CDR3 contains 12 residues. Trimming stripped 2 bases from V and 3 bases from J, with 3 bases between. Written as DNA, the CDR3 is TGTGCCAGCAGTTTATCGACAGATACGCAGTATTTT. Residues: CASSLSTDTQYF.

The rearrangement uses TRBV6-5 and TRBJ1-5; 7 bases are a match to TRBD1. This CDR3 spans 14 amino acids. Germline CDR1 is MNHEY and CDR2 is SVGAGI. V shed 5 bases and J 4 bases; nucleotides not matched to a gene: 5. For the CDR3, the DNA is TGTGCCAGCAGTAAACAACAGGGGAATCAGCCCCAGCATTTT. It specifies CASSKQQGNQPQHF.

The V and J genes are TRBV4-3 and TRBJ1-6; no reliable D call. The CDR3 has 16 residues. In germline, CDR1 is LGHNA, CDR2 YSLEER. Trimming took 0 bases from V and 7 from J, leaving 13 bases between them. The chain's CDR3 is CASSQDAVGSNSPLHF. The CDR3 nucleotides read TGCGCCAGCAGCCAAGATGCCGTCGGGAGCAATTCACCCCTCCACTTT.

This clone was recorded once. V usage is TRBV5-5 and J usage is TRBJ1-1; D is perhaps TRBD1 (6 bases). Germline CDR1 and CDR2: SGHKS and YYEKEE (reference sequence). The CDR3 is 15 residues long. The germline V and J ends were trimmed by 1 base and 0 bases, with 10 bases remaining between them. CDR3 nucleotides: TGTGCCAGCAGCTTGCGGGGGGGCATGAACACTGAAGCTTTCTTT. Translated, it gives CASSLRGGMNTEAFF.

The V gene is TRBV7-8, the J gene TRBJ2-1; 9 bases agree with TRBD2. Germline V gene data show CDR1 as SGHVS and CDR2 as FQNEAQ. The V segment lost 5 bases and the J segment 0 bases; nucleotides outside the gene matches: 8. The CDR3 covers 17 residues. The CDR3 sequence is CASSPGLAHASYNEQFF. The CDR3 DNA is TGTGCCAGCAGCCCCGGACTAGCGCACGCCTCCTACAATGAGCAGTTCTTC. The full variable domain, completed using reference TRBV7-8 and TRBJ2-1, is GAGVSQSPRYKVAKRGQDVALRCDPISGHVSLFWYQQALGQGPEFLTYFQNEAQLDKSGLPSDRFFAERPEGSVSTLKIQRTQQEDSAVYLCASSPGLAHASYNEQFFGPGTRLTVL.

CDR3 DNA: TGCGCCAGCAGCAGACCGGGACTTCCATACAATGAGCAGTTCTTC. Protein: CASSRPGLPYNEQFF. The rearrangement joins TRBV10-2 to TRBJ2-1; the D gene is possibly TRBD2 (6 bases). Germline loops: CDR1 WSHSY, CDR2 SAAADI. This CDR3 spans 15 amino acids. The V gene lost 6 bases and the J gene lost 4 bases, with 16 bases spanning the gap.

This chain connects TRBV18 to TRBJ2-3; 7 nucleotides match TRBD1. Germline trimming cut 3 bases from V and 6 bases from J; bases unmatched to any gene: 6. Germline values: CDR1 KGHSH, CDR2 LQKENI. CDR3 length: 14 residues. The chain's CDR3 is CASSPNTGEDTQYF. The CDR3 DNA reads TGTGCCAGCTCACCTAACACAGGGGAGGATACGCAGTATTTT.

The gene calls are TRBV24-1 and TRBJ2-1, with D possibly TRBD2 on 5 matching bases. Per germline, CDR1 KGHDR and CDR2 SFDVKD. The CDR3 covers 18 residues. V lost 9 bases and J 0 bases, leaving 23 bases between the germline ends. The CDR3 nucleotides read TGTGCCACCTCCCCCTCAGGATGGGGAGATTCCTCCTACAATGAGCAGTTCTTC. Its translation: CATSPSGWGDSSYNEQFF.

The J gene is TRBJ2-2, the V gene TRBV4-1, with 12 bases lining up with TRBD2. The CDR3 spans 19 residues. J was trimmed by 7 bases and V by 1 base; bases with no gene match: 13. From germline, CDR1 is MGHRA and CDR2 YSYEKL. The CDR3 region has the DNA TGCGCCAGCAGCCAAGGACACCATCTAGCGGGAGGGCGTGGCGGGGAGCTGTTTTTT. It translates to CASSQGHHLAGGRGGELFF.

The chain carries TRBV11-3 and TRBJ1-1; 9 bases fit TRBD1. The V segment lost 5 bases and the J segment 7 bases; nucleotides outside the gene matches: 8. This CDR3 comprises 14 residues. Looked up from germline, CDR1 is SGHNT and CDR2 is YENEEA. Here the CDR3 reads CASSRTTGGGEAFF. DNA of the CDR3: TGTGCCAGCAGCCGCACGACAGGGGGGGGTGAAGCTTTCTTT.

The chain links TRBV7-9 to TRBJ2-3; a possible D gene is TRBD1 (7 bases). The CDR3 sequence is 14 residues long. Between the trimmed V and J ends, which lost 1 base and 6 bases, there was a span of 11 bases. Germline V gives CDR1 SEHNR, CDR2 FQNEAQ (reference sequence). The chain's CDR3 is CASSLGPGGDTQYF. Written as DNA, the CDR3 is TGTGCCAGCAGCTTAGGCCCAGGGGGGGATACGCAGTATTTT.

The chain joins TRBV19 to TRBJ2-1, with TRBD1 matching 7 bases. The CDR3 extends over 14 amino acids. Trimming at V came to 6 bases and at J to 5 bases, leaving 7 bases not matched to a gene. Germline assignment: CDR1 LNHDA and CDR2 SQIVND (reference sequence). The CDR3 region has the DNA TGTGCCAGTAGGGGACAGCAGCACCACAATGAGCAGTTCTTC. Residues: CASRGQQHHNEQFF.

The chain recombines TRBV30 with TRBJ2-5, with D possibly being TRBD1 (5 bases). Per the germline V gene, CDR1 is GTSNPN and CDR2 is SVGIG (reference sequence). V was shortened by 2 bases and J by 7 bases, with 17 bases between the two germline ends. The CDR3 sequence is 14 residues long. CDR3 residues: CAWSRQGATGTQYF. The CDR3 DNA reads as TGTGCCTGGAGTCGCCAGGGTGCAACTGGGACCCAGTACTTC.

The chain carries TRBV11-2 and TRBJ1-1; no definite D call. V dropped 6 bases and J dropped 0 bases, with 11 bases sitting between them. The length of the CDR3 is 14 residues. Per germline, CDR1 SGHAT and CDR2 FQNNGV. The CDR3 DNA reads TGTGCCAGCAGTTTGGCCCCCATGAACACTGAAGCTTTCTTT. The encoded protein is CASSLAPMNTEAFF.

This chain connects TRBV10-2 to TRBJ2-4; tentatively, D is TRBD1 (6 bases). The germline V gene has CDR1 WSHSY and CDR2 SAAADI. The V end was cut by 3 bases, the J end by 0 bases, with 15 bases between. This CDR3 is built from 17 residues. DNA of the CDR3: TGCGCCAGCAGTGACCCTGGGACAAAACTAGCCAAAAACATTCAGTACTTC. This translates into CASSDPGTKLAKNIQYF.

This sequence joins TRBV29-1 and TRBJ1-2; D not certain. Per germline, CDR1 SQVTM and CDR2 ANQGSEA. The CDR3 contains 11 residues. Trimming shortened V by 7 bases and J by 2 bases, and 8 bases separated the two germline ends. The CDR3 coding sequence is TGCAGCGGGACTGAAAACTATGGCTACACCTTC. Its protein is CSGTENYGYTF.

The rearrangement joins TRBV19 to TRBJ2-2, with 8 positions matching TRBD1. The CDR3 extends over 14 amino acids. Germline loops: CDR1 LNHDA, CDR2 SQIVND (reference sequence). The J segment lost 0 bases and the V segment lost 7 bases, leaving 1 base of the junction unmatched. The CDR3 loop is CASTDRANTGELFF. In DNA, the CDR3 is TGTGCCAGTACGGACAGGGCGAACACCGGGGAGCTGTTTTTT. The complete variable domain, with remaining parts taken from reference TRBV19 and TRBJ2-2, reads DGGITQSPKYLFRKEGQNVTLSCEQNLNHDAMYWYRQDPGQGLRLIYYSQIVNDFQKGDIAEGYSVSREKKESFPLTVTSAQKNPTAFYLCASTDRANTGELFFGEGSRLTVL.

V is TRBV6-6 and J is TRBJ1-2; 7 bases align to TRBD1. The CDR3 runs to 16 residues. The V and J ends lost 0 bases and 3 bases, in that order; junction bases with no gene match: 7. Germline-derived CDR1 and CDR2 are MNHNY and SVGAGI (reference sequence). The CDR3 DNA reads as TGTGCCAGCAGTTACTCGACGTTTACAGGGGACTATGGCTACACCTTC. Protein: CASSYSTFTGDYGYTF.

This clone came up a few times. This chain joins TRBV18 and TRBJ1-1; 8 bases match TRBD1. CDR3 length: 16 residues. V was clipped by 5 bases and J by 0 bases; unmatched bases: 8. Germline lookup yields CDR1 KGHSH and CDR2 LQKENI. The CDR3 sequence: CASSTGTGRMNTEAFF. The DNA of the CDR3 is TGTGCCAGCTCAACGGGGACAGGACGGATGAACACTGAAGCTTTCTTT.

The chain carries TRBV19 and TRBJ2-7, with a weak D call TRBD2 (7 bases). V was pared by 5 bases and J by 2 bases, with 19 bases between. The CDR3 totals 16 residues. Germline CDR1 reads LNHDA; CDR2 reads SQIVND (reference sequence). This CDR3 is CASSPPWGGLTYEQYF. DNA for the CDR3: TGTGCCAGTAGTCCGCCGTGGGGGGGCCTCACCTACGAGCAGTACTTC.

CDR3: CASSIGSGTGGGYTF. The CDR3 DNA reads TGTGCCAGTAGTATAGGAAGTGGGACAGGGGGAGGCTACACCTTC. The rearrangement joins TRBV19 to TRBJ1-2; 11 bases line up with TRBD1. This CDR3 is 15 amino acids long. V shed 1 base and J 8 bases; nucleotides not matched to a gene: 6. The germline gives CDR1 LNHDA, CDR2 SQIVND (reference sequence).

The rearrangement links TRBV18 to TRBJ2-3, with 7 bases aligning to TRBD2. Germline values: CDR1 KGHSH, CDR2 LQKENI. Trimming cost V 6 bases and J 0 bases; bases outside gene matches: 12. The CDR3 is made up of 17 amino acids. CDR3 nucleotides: TGTGCCAGCTCGCCGTCGGGAGGAGCCCCTAGCACAGATACGCAGTATTTT. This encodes CASSPSGGAPSTDTQYF.

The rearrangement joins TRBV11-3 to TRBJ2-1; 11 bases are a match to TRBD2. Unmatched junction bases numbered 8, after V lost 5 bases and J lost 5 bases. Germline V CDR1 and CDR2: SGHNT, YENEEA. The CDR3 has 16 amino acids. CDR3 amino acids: CASSRSGRAGDNEQFF. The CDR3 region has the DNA TGTGCCAGCAGCCGTAGCGGGAGGGCCGGTGACAATGAGCAGTTCTTC.

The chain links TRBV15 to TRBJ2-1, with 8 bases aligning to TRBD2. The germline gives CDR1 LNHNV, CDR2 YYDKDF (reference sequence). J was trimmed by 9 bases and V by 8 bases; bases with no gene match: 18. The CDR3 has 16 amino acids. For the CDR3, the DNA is TGTGCCACCTGGCCGGGGCGGGGACTAGGAAAATCTGAGCAGTTCTTC. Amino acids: CATWPGRGLGKSEQFF.

The CDR3 region is CSVSLGTSEAFF. In DNA, the CDR3 is TGCAGCGTTAGTTTAGGGACTAGTGAAGCTTTCTTT. The rearrangement joins TRBV29-1 to TRBJ1-1; possibly TRBD1 for D (5 bases). Germline CDR1 reads SQVTM; CDR2 reads ANQGSEA. Between the trimmed V and J ends, which lost 5 bases and 7 bases, there was a span of 14 bases. The CDR3 has 12 amino acids.

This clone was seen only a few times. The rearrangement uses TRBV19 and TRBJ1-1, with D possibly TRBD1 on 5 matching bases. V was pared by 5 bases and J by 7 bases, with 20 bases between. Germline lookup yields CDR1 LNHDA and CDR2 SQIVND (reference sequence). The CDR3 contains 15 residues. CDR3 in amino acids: CASSSPYGGNFEAFF. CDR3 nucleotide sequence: TGTGCCAGTAGTTCGCCCTATGGGGGGAACTTTGAAGCTTTCTTT.

CDR3 sequence: CASSPPTVNYGYTF. In DNA form, the CDR3 reads TGCGCCAGCAGCCCACCGACAGTAAACTATGGCTACACCTTC. This sequence joins TRBV4-1 and TRBJ1-2; D is possibly TRBD1 (5 bases). Trimming left V 4 bases short and J 2 bases short, with 11 bases between. Looked up from germline, CDR1 is MGHRA and CDR2 is YSYEKL. The CDR3 loop spans 14 amino acids.

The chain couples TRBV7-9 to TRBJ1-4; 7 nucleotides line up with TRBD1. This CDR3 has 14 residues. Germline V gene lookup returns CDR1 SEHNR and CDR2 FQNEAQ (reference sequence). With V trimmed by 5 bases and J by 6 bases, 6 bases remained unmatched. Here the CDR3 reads CASSPQGGDEKLFF. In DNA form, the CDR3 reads TGTGCCAGCAGCCCGCAGGGGGGCGATGAAAAACTGTTTTTT.

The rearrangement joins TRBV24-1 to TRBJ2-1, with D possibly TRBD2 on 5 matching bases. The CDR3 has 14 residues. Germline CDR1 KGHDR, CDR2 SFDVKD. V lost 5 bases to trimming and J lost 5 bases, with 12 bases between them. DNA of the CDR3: TGTGCCACCAGTGCGCGGACGGGAAACAATGAGCAGTTCTTC. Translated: CATSARTGNNEQFF.

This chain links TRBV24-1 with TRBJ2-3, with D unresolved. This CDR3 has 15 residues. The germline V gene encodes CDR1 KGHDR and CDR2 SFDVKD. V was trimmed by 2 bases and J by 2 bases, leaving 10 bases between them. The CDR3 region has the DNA TGTGCCACCAGTGATTCTAGACGGCTCACAGATACGCAGTATTTT. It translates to CATSDSRRLTDTQYF.